The 10 T cell receptor beta chains presented below share a single source sample, sequenced in a study of spatial heterogeneity in lung cancer (dated by TCRdb to 2018 to 2020). This sample's time point label indicates: sample taken at primary tumor resection. For TCR sequencing, whole RNA was extracted from tumor and nontumor lung tissue, or from cryopreserved PBMC samples, and no cell sorting was done. Library construction relied on 5' RACE. Sequencing relied on a NextSeq 500. The public sequencing data were trimmed at Q25 with fastp and processed into clonotypes with MiXCR by TCRdb, which kept only in-frame beta chains. When rows share a CDR3 protein, they turn into one entry using the most common DNA and genes. This sample is represented by 80,000 to 95,000 distinct CDR3 sequences; around 8.6% of them were singletons. The biggest ten clones account for roughly 7.2% of the sample. Source: PBMCs, taken at surgery. All receptors derive from a male donor with early-stage non-small cell lung cancer.

This clonotype has more than one count but fewer than ten. The J gene is TRBJ1-2, the V gene TRBV20-1; a possible D gene is TRBD1 (6 bases). This CDR3 comprises 13 residues. V shed 4 bases and J shed 4 bases, with 13 bases lying between them. CDR1 is DFQATT, CDR2 SNEGSKA, per germline (reference sequence). The CDR3 DNA follows: TGCAGTGCTAACGGGGGGCTGGCCTATGGCTACACCTTC. Amino acid sequence: CSANGGLAYGYTF.

J is TRBJ2-3 and V is TRBV5-1, with 9 bases that match TRBD2. CDR3 size: 17 residues. Germline V lookup: CDR1 SGHRS, CDR2 YFSETQ. V was pared by 7 bases and J by 2 bases, with 14 bases of the junction left unmatched. CDR3 in amino acids: CASRGTKAGGHTDTQYF. The DNA of the CDR3 is TGCGCCAGCCGGGGGACTAAAGCGGGAGGCCACACAGATACGCAGTATTTT. Drawing the rest from reference TRBV5-1 and TRBJ2-3, the complete variable domain is KAGVTQTPRYLIKTRGQQVTLSCSPISGHRSVSWYQQTPGQGLQFLFEYFSETQRNKGNFPGRFSGRQFSNSRSEMNVSTLELGDSALYLCASRGTKAGGHTDTQYFGPGTRLTVL.

This clonotype was recorded a few times. The chain is built from TRBV9 and TRBJ2-1; perhaps TRBD1 as D (6 bases). CDR1 is SGDLS, CDR2 YYNGEE, per germline. The ends were cut back, 5 bases at V and 2 bases at J, with 14 bases in the middle. This CDR3 is built from 15 residues. CDR3 nucleotide sequence: TGTGCCAGCAGACCGGACAGTAATGCCTACAATGAGCAGTTCTTC. It translates to CASRPDSNAYNEQFF.

The V call is TRBV7-9, the J call TRBJ2-7; 8 nucleotides line up with TRBD1. J was trimmed by 1 base and V by 5 bases; bases with no gene match: 10. Per the germline V gene, CDR1 is SEHNR and CDR2 is FQNEAQ (reference sequence). The CDR3 is 16 residues long. The CDR3 loop is CASSPSGGAGSYEQYF. The CDR3 DNA reads as TGTGCCAGCAGCCCTTCAGGGGGCGCCGGTTCCTACGAGCAGTACTTC.

This clonotype was seen a few times. The chain couples TRBV2 to TRBJ1-4, with a weak D call TRBD1 (5 bases). Germline V CDR1 and CDR2: SNHLY, FYNNEI. The CDR3 covers 15 residues. The germline V and J ends were trimmed by 3 bases and 3 bases, with 11 bases remaining between them. CDR3: CASSEGGTANEKLFF. DNA for the CDR3: TGTGCCAGCAGTGAGGGAGGGACTGCTAATGAAAAACTGTTTTTT.

V gene TRBV6-1 combines with J gene TRBJ2-3; TRBD2 might be the D (6 bases). The CDR3 length is 13 residues. The germline V gene encodes CDR1 MNHNS and CDR2 SASEGT. V was trimmed by 6 bases and J by 4 bases, leaving 11 bases between them. The CDR3 bases are TGTGCCAGCAGGTCCGGACTATCAGATACGCAGTATTTT. Its translation is CASRSGLSDTQYF.

This clonotype was counted only a few times. The CDR3 coding sequence is TGTGCCAGCAGTTCTAGCTCGCTAGCCAAAAACATTCAGTACTTC. Protein: CASSSSSLAKNIQYF. The rearrangement uses TRBV28 and TRBJ2-4; TRBD2 is a possible D gene (5 bases). The germline V gene encodes CDR1 MDHEN and CDR2 SYDVKM. The V and J ends lost 4 bases and 0 bases respectively, with 10 bases between them. CDR3 length: 15 residues. Full variable domain (outside the CDR3, taken from reference TRBV28 and TRBJ2-4): DVKVTQSSRYLVKRTGEKVFLECVQDMDHENMFWYRQDPGLGLRLIYFSYDVKMKEKGDIPEGYSVSREKKERFSLILESASTNQTSMYLCASSSSSLAKNIQYFGAGTRLSVL.

This clonotype was counted between two and nine times. The chain is built from TRBV6-1 and TRBJ2-1; 10 nucleotides agree with TRBD2. Germline V lookup: CDR1 MNHNS, CDR2 SASEGT. V lost 6 bases to trimming and J lost 4 bases; unmatched junction nucleotides: 6. CDR3 length: 15 amino acids. CDR3 bases: TGTGCCAGCAGGGGTGGGACTAGCGAGTACAATGAGCAGTTCTTC. As protein: CASRGGTSEYNEQFF.

There are many counts of this clonotype. The chain carries TRBV9 and TRBJ2-2; possibly TRBD2 for D (6 bases). V shed 0 bases and J shed 4 bases, with 13 bases lying between them. The CDR3 sequence is 16 residues long. The germline V gene encodes CDR1 SGDLS and CDR2 YYNGEE. The CDR3 spells CASSVAGSGTTGELFF. The CDR3 DNA reads TGTGCCAGCAGCGTAGCTGGTAGCGGAACCACCGGGGAGCTGTTTTTT.

At least ten counts were recorded for this clonotype. V is TRBV5-8 and J is TRBJ1-6, with 7 bases matching TRBD1. The CDR3 sequence is 15 residues long. Unmatched junction bases numbered 1, after V lost 4 bases and J lost 0 bases. Germline assignment: CDR1 SGHTS and CDR2 YDEGEE. The CDR3 here is CASSRQGSYNSPLHF. CDR3 sequence (DNA): TGTGCCAGCAGCAGACAGGGCTCCTATAATTCACCCCTCCACTTT.